This T cell receptor (beta chain) was profiled in a study of CD8+ T cells in alopecia areata. Study summary: Treated patients received oral tofacitinib, 5 to 10 mg twice daily. Treated patients were scored for severity by percent of scalp affected.

Remarks on this clone: As yet, its antigen is unknown.

Specified treatment: oral pan-JAK inhibitor, 5-10 mg twice daily. This CDR3 spans 15 amino acids. Germline CDR1 is SGHNT and CDR2 is YYREEE (reference sequence). The trim removed 4 bases at V and 6 bases at J, leaving 6 bases unmatched. Extracted RNA was reverse transcribed into cDNA, the sequencing template. Assay used: immunoSEQ multiplex PCR; TCRdb lists only in-frame clones, some missing. The data hold about 210,000 clones, with 50% to 70% observed a single time. General observations from the study: Scalp lesions, especially in alopecia totalis/universalis, had higher clonality than normal scalp. Scalp clonality, along with expanded CD8+ clones among the top 100, was significantly decreased by tofacitinib.

This TCR derives from a human donor with alopecia areata. J is TRBJ1-6 and V is TRBV5-4; 8 bases match TRBD1. The source was CD4+ T cells sorted from blood, collected at week 4, from a patient treated with tofacitinib. The CDR3 here is CASSRRTGINSPLHF. The CDR3 nucleotides read TGTGCCAGCAGCCGACGGACAGGGATTAATTCACCCCTCCACTTT.